One sample yielded the 13 T cell receptor beta chains listed below, sequenced in a study of beta chain features in type 1 diabetes. Expressed TCRB transcripts were sequenced because the entire RNA isolate underwent reverse transcription. Measured with immunoSEQ multiplex PCR; TCRdb has only the in-frame clones, and not every one. In the table there are under 800,000 clones, around 15% of which are singletons. The specimen was naive CD4+ T cells from blood. The receptor set was obtained from a man in his late teens or twenties in good health.

The chain is built from TRBV5-6 and TRBJ2-3; 9 positions agree with TRBD1. Germline lookup yields CDR1 SGHDT and CDR2 YYEEEE. The ends lost 4 bases at V and 4 bases at J; junction bases unmatched: 7. This CDR3 has 15 residues. The CDR3 DNA sequence: TGTGCCAGCAGCGCCGGACAGGGGACGGCAGATACGCAGTATTTT. This sequence encodes CASSAGQGTADTQYF.

There are a few counts of this clone. The chain recombines TRBV18 with TRBJ2-7; 14 bases fit TRBD2. Germline-derived CDR1 and CDR2 are KGHSH and LQKENI. CDR3 length: 17 amino acids. With 3 bases clipped from V and 6 bases from J, the junction kept 10 bases outside the gene matches. Written as DNA, the CDR3 is TGTGCCAGCTCACCCGTCCCGGGACTAGCGGGAGTGATCGAGCAGTACTTC. Protein product: CASSPVPGLAGVIEQYF.

This clone was detected a few times. Here the CDR3 reads CASSLAGVASGNEQFF. The DNA for the CDR3 is TGCGCCAGCAGCTTGGCCGGGGTAGCATCGGGGAATGAGCAGTTCTTC. The genes are TRBV5-1 and TRBJ2-1; TRBD2 might be the D (5 bases). The germline CDR1 and CDR2 sequences are SGHRS and YFSETQ. Deletions cut 0 bases from V and 7 bases from J, with 17 bases between. The CDR3 length is 16 residues.

This clone was observed a handful of times. J is TRBJ1-2 and V is TRBV29-1; tentatively, D is TRBD1 (5 bases). CDR1 and CDR2 from the germline V gene are SQVTM and ANQGSEA. With 7 bases removed from V and 3 bases from J, the gap between germline ends came to 15 bases. The CDR3 runs to 13 residues. In DNA, the CDR3 is TGCAGCGGGGCGGGACGGGGGGACTATGGCTACACCTTC. It translates to CSGAGRGDYGYTF.

The chain carries TRBV2 and TRBJ1-1; D uncertain. Between the trimmed V and J ends, which lost 2 bases and 0 bases, there was a span of 16 bases. The germline CDR1 and CDR2 sequences are SNHLY and FYNNEI. The CDR3 runs 17 residues. The CDR3 DNA is TGTGCCAGCAGTGAATACGGGGATGGCTTTTTGAACACTGAAGCTTTCTTT. Residues: CASSEYGDGFLNTEAFF.

This sequence joins TRBV2 and TRBJ1-2; tentative D call: TRBD1 (6 bases). This CDR3 region has 12 residues. V lost 4 bases, J lost 6 bases, and 9 bases lay in between. Germline V lookup: CDR1 SNHLY, CDR2 FYNNEI. This CDR3 is CASSGGADGYTF. The CDR3, as DNA: TGTGCCAGCAGTGGGGGGGCTGATGGCTACACCTTC.

The gene calls are TRBV7-2 and TRBJ2-7, with TRBD1 matching 7 bases. The germline gives CDR1 SGHTA, CDR2 FQGNSA. The CDR3 covers 15 residues. With V trimmed by 4 bases and J by 0 bases, 6 bases remained unmatched. As DNA, the CDR3 is TGTGCCAGCAGCTATCCGGGACAGCCCTCCTACGAGCAGTACTTC. This sequence encodes CASSYPGQPSYEQYF.

The chain carries TRBV30 and TRBJ1-1; D possibly corresponds to TRBD1 (6 bases). The ends were cut back, 3 bases at V and 1 base at J, with 12 bases in the middle. From germline, CDR1 is GTSNPN and CDR2 SVGIG (reference sequence). The CDR3 is made up of 14 amino acids. DNA of the CDR3: TGTGCCTGGAGCTTAGGGGGGGAGAACACTGAAGCTTTCTTT. This translates into CAWSLGGENTEAFF.

This clone showed up just a few times. The CDR3 region has the DNA TGTGCCAGCAGCAGACAGGGGTTTGGGACTAATGAAAAACTGTTTTTT. Its protein is CASSRQGFGTNEKLFF. This chain connects TRBV7-9 to TRBJ1-4; 8 positions agree with TRBD1. The CDR3 length is 16 residues. V lost 5 bases to trimming and J lost 2 bases; unmatched junction nucleotides: 7. Per the germline V gene, CDR1 is SEHNR and CDR2 is FQNEAQ (reference sequence).

The rearrangement uses TRBV27 and TRBJ2-7; D may correspond to TRBD1 or TRBD2 (5 bases each). The ends were cut back, 0 bases at V and 3 bases at J, with 15 bases in the middle. The germline gives CDR1 MNHEY, CDR2 SMNVEV (reference sequence). CDR3 size: 16 residues. The CDR3 loop is CASSLSNTGGYYEQYF. CDR3 bases: TGTGCCAGCAGTTTATCGAACACAGGAGGTTACTACGAGCAGTACTTC.

The rearrangement links TRBV7-9 to TRBJ2-1; possible D gene TRBD2, 6 bases. V was clipped by 5 bases and J by 3 bases, with 17 bases between them. The germline CDR1 and CDR2 sequences are SEHNR and FQNEAQ (reference sequence). This CDR3 has 16 residues. The CDR3 region is CASSPRWGGNYNEQFF. The CDR3 DNA reads TGTGCCAGCAGCCCTAGGTGGGGCGGGAACTACAATGAGCAGTTCTTC.

This clone appeared a few times. The chain joins TRBV6-5 to TRBJ2-7; 10 bases are shared with TRBD1. This CDR3 is 16 amino acids long. V lost 0 bases, J lost 4 bases, and 6 bases stayed unmatched. Germline lookup yields CDR1 MNHEY and CDR2 SVGAGI. The CDR3 is CASSYSRPGQGYEQYF. The CDR3 DNA reads as TGTGCCAGCAGTTACTCGAGGCCGGGACAGGGGTACGAGCAGTACTTC.

The V gene is TRBV7-9, the J gene TRBJ2-3; 7 bases are a match to TRBD2. The trim removed 3 bases at V and 2 bases at J, leaving 2 bases unmatched. CDR1 is SEHNR, CDR2 FQNEAQ, per germline (reference sequence). This CDR3 contains 14 residues. This CDR3 reads CASSFGLVTDTQYF. Written as DNA, the CDR3 is TGTGCCAGCAGCTTCGGACTAGTCACAGATACGCAGTATTTT.